Sequencing of this TCR beta chain was carried out in a study of blood T cell repertoires in COVID-19. Looked up from germline, CDR1 is GTSNPN and CDR2 is SVGIG (reference sequence). This CDR3 is 15 amino acids long. The ends lost 0 bases at V and 3 bases at J; junction bases unmatched: 4. In Cohort 3, a recovered donor had either two negative PCRs, clearance, or symptom resolution. Assay: immunoSEQ multiplex PCR; the TCRdb copy retains only in-frame clones and omits some. The table lists about 150,000 clones, about 80% of them singletons. Sequenced sample: PBMCs or T cells enriched from blood (not recorded which). The chain links TRBV30 to TRBJ1-1; 10 bases match TRBD1. The sequence was obtained from a man aged 50-60 years who had recovered from COVID-19. The CDR3 loop is CAWSVWTGGYTEAFF. The CDR3 nucleotides read TGTGCCTGGAGTGTCTGGACAGGGGGATACACTGAAGCTTTCTTT.